In its sample, the clone carrying this TCR beta chain ranks as medium-sized. Its antigen is as yet unknown. The sorted Tregs were CD4+CD25+CD127-/low cells. The CDR3 is made up of 14 amino acids. The V end lost 1 base, the J end lost 2 bases, and 11 bases lay between the germline ends. The germline gives CDR1 DFQATT, CDR2 SNEGSKA (reference sequence). After constant-region reverse-primer amplification, full-length variable regions underwent semi-nested PCR with Nested Universal Primer A. TCRdb re-analysed the 5' RACE reads in MiXCR, keeping a single row per CDR3 protein. This sample carries approximately 60,000 distinct CDR3 sequences, 26% of them seen once, and the ten largest clones take 2% to 2.5%. Regarding the study as a whole: Tumor memory CD4+ T cell TCR gene usage was found to cluster with blood and lymph node memory CD4+ cells and with lymph node naive CD4+ cells. Tumor-infiltrating Treg TCR alpha and beta sequences overlapped most with tumor naive CD4+ T cells, then blood naive.

The TCR was taken from a female donor with breast cancer. This rearrangement joins TRBV20-1 to TRBJ2-5, with D possibly being TRBD1 or TRBD2 (6 bases each). The sample was tumor-infiltrating Tregs sorted from the breast tumor. CDR3 bases: TGCAGTGCTAGAGCTCCGGGGGCTCAAGAGACCCAGTACTTC. It yields the protein CSARAPGAQETQYF.